What follows are 19 T cell receptor beta chains derived from one specimen sequenced in a study of regulatory T cells in long-lasting Graves disease. Described time point: persistent/refractory GD, antithyroid drugs over 5 years with positive TRAb. PBMCs provided the RNA from which the TCR library was made. Sequencing libraries for TCR beta were prepared with iRepertoire HTBI primers and Arm-PCR of CDR3 regions. TCRdb passed the multiplex PCR reads through MiXCR, listing each CDR3 protein once. The sample shows about 660,000 distinct CDR3 sequences, 30% of them seen only once. The input for sequencing was peripheral blood mononuclear cells (PBMCs), taken when the disease was refractory, from a patient treated with antithyroid drugs. These receptors were collected from a female donor with Graves disease.

This chain uses TRBV20-1 with TRBJ2-1, with no clear D. Germline CDR1 DFQATT, CDR2 SNEGSKA (reference sequence). The CDR3 is made up of 12 amino acids. The ends were cut back, 0 bases at V and 8 bases at J, with 8 bases in the middle. CDR3 sequence reads: CSARDLGDEQFF. In nucleotides, the CDR3 is TGCAGTGCTAGAGACTTAGGTGATGAGCAGTTCTTC.

This clonotype has at least ten counts. The chain carries TRBV5-1 and TRBJ1-1, with 11 bases fitting TRBD1. The junction had 5 bases not matched to a gene; V was cut back by 4 bases and J by 3 bases. The germline V gene encodes CDR1 SGHRS and CDR2 YFSETQ. CDR3 length: 15 amino acids. The CDR3 spells CASSPRDRGDTEAFF. CDR3 nucleotide sequence: TGCGCCAGCAGCCCTCGGGACAGGGGGGACACTGAAGCTTTCTTT.

To note about this clonotype: This may stem from a read error, because a much larger clone lies one nucleotide away. The chain combines TRBV12-3 or TRBV12-4 with TRBJ1-1; D might be TRBD1 (6 bases). V was pared by 5 bases and J by 3 bases, with 13 bases between. The CDR3 spans 14 residues. This CDR3 is CASSGQSLDTEAFF. The DNA of the CDR3 is TGTGCCAGCAGTGGACAGAGCTTGGACACTGAAGCTTTCTTT.

In its sample, this clonotype was seen many times. The gene calls are TRBV11-2 and TRBJ1-6; TRBD1 matches 9 bases. After removal of 0 bases from V and 9 bases from J, the junction contained 0 bases not matched to a gene. Looked up from germline, CDR1 is SGHAT and CDR2 is FQNNGV. The CDR3 contains 14 residues. Written as DNA, the CDR3 is TGTGCCAGCAGCTTAGAGGACAGGGGTTCACCCCTCCACTTT. Translating gives CASSLEDRGSPLHF.

V usage is TRBV12-5 and J usage is TRBJ2-7; the D gene is possibly TRBD2 (6 bases). Trimming removed 3 bases from V and 0 bases from J, with 9 bases in between. This CDR3 contains 14 residues. Germline CDR1 and CDR2: LGHNT and FRNRAP. CDR3 loop: CASGFHSGSYEQYF. The CDR3 region has the DNA TGTGCTAGTGGTTTCCATAGCGGCTCCTACGAGCAGTACTTC.

A few counts support this clonotype. The rearrangement links TRBV12-3 or TRBV12-4 to TRBJ1-4; possible D gene TRBD1, 5 bases. The CDR3 contains 15 residues. Trimming left V 6 bases short and J 0 bases short, with 11 bases between. The CDR3 DNA sequence: TGTGCCAGCAGGAGGTTGACAGCAACTAATGAAAAACTGTTTTTT. Amino acids: CASRRLTATNEKLFF.

This clonotype has a count of ten or more. The chain combines TRBV11-2 with TRBJ2-2; no reliable D call. The CDR3 loop spans 12 amino acids. CDR1 is SGHAT and CDR2 is FQNNGV in the germline V gene. Trimming shortened V by 6 bases and J by 2 bases, and 4 bases separated the two germline ends. CDR3 loop: CASSFNTGELFF. The CDR3 nucleotides read TGTGCCAGCAGTTTTAACACCGGGGAGCTGTTTTTT.

CDR3 coding DNA: TGTGCCAGTAGCCTGAACAGGGGTAACTCTGGAAACACCATATATTTT. It yields the protein CASSLNRGNSGNTIYF. J is TRBJ1-3 and V is TRBV19; 7 positions agree with TRBD1. Germline V gene lookup returns CDR1 LNHDA and CDR2 SQIVND (reference sequence). CDR3 length: 16 residues. Losses at the gene ends were 6 bases for V and 0 bases for J; bases not matched to a gene: 8.

The chain joins TRBV2 to TRBJ2-5, with D perhaps assigned TRBD1 or TRBD2 (5 bases each). Trimming took 9 bases from V and 9 from J, leaving 17 bases between them. This CDR3 is 12 amino acids long. Per germline, CDR1 SNHLY and CDR2 FYNNEI. The CDR3 reads CARSGLPLSQYF. In DNA, the CDR3 is TGTGCCAGGTCGGGGCTCCCGTTGTCCCAGTACTTC.

This clonotype appeared a single time. J is TRBJ2-3 and V is TRBV6-1; D ambiguous. Germline V lookup: CDR1 MNHNS, CDR2 SASEGT. V lost 1 base and J 3 bases, leaving 5 bases between the germline ends. The length of the CDR3 is 13 residues. The CDR3 sequence is CASSEELTDTQYF. The CDR3 nucleotides are TGTGCCAGCAGTGAAGAATTGACAGATACGCAGTATTTT.

This chain joins TRBV19 and TRBJ1-2; 7 bases match TRBD1. The germline V gene has CDR1 LNHDA and CDR2 SQIVND (reference sequence). The V and J ends lost 3 bases and 4 bases, in that order; junction bases with no gene match: 8. There are 15 residues in the CDR3. CDR3 loop: CASSISGRGTYGYTF. The CDR3 DNA reads TGTGCCAGTAGTATTTCCGGCAGGGGGACCTATGGCTACACCTTC.

There are many counts of this clonotype. This sequence joins TRBV19 and TRBJ1-1; unclear D gene. CDR1 is LNHDA and CDR2 is SQIVND in the germline V gene (reference sequence). The V gene lost 9 bases and the J gene lost 2 bases, with 16 bases spanning the gap. This CDR3 is built from 14 residues. The CDR3 region is CASSLTNANTEAFF. The CDR3, as DNA: TGTGCCAGCAGCTTAACTAACGCTAACACTGAAGCTTTCTTT.

This clonotype showed up just a few times. The rearrangement joins TRBV10-3 to TRBJ2-1, with TRBD2 identical over 9 bases. CDR3 size: 14 residues. V shed 8 bases, J shed 5 bases, and the junction held 7 bases outside the gene matches. Per the germline V gene, CDR1 is ENHRY and CDR2 is SYGVKD. CDR3 region: CAIGREGPNNEQFF. CDR3 nucleotides: TGTGCCATCGGGCGGGAGGGCCCTAACAATGAGCAGTTCTTC.

The rearrangement uses TRBV5-1 and TRBJ2-7, with TRBD2 identical over 12 bases. Germline CDR1 and CDR2: SGHRS and YFSETQ. The trim removed 5 bases at V and 2 bases at J, leaving 5 bases unmatched. The CDR3 spans 15 residues. CDR3: CASSFPSGRAYEQYF. Written as DNA, the CDR3 is TGCGCCAGCAGTTTCCCTAGCGGGAGGGCCTACGAGCAGTACTTC.

The chain employs TRBV5-1 and TRBJ2-1; 10 bases line up with TRBD1. J lost 6 bases, V lost 0 bases, and 3 bases had no gene match. Per germline, CDR1 SGHRS and CDR2 YFSETQ. This CDR3 is built from 15 residues. CDR3: CASSLVGDRGNEQFF. DNA of the CDR3: TGCGCCAGCAGCTTGGTTGGGGACAGGGGCAATGAGCAGTTCTTC.

This chain connects TRBV10-3 to TRBJ2-7; 9 nucleotides align to TRBD1. Losses at the gene ends were 0 bases for V and 6 bases for J; bases not matched to a gene: 9. This CDR3 contains 16 residues. In germline, CDR1 is ENHRY, CDR2 SYGVKD. CDR3 sequence reads: CAISESRGQGLGEQYF. The CDR3 coding sequence is TGTGCCATCAGTGAGTCCAGGGGACAGGGCCTCGGCGAGCAGTACTTC.

The chain has TRBV29-1 and TRBJ1-2; the match to TRBD1 covers 8 bases. Germline assignment: CDR1 SQVTM and CDR2 ANQGSEA. With V trimmed by 7 bases and J by 6 bases, 7 bases remained unmatched. The CDR3 covers 12 residues. CDR3 coding DNA: TGCAGCGCCCTTGACAGGGGCCATGGCTACACCTTC. Its protein is CSALDRGHGYTF. Based on the CDR3 plus reference TRBV29-1 and TRBJ1-2, the full variable domain is SAVISQKPSRDICQRGTSLTIQCQVDSQVTMMFWYRQQPGQSLTLIATANQGSEATYESGFVIDKFPISRPNLTFSTLTVSNMSPEDSSIYLCSALDRGHGYTFGSGTRLTVV.

This clonotype was seen more than once but under ten times. The rearrangement joins TRBV6-1 to TRBJ1-4; D is undetermined. V was pared by 5 bases and J by 4 bases, with 11 bases between. The germline CDR1 and CDR2 sequences are MNHNS and SASEGT. The CDR3 length is 14 residues. The CDR3 coding sequence is TGTGCCAGCAGTCCAGAGGGCGGTAATGAAAAACTGTTTTTT. Its protein product is CASSPEGGNEKLFF.

This clonotype was detected only a few times. The chain has TRBV6-1 and TRBJ2-7; tentatively, D is TRBD2 (5 bases). The CDR3 contains 14 residues. Trimming stripped 8 bases from V and 0 bases from J, with 14 bases between. Germline-derived CDR1 and CDR2 are MNHNS and SASEGT. The CDR3, as DNA: TGTGCCAGCGGCACAGCGGAGCACTCCTACGAGCAGTACTTC. It codes for CASGTAEHSYEQYF.